These 17 T cell receptor beta chains were all obtained from the same sample, sequenced in a study of blood T cells in healthy people across ages (dated by TCRdb to the mid-2010s). The library came from 5' RACE. Sequencer: Illumina HiSeq 2500. A second PCR of about 6 to 11 cycles was performed with a sample-barcoded 5' primer and a J-beta primer mix. TCRdb reprocessed the public reads (quality trimming at Q25 with fastp, clone calling with MiXCR) and kept in-frame beta chains. Entries are consolidated by CDR3 protein sequence, retaining the most common genes and DNA. The sample table records 1.5 million or so distinct CDR3 sequences; 42% of these occur just once. 7.9% of the sample is in the top ten clones. The sequenced sample was blood. The receptor set was obtained from a young woman in good health.

The chain is built from TRBV5-1 and TRBJ1-6; unclear D gene. Deletions cut 4 bases from V and 5 bases from J, with 7 bases between. Germline V gives CDR1 SGHRS, CDR2 YFSETQ. The CDR3 has 13 amino acids. CDR3 sequence: CASSETDNSPLHF. CDR3 bases: TGCGCCAGCAGCGAGACCGATAATTCACCCCTCCACTTT.

Points on this clonotype: The junction departs from germline at one end; a sequencing error may be responsible. The V and J genes are TRBV14 and TRBJ2-7, with D tentatively TRBD2 (6 bases). Germline V gene sequence: CDR1 SGHDN, CDR2 FVKESK. This CDR3 is 13 amino acids long. The CDR3: CASSPLASYGQYF. The CDR3 region has the DNA TGTGCCAGCAGCCCACTAGCCTCCTACGGGCAGTACTTC.

This clonotype was seen only a few times. The chain combines TRBV2 with TRBJ2-1, with 12 bases lining up with TRBD2. V was clipped by 6 bases and J by 5 bases; unmatched bases: 8. Germline lookup yields CDR1 SNHLY and CDR2 FYNNEI. CDR3 length: 16 residues. CDR3 residues: CASRHGTSGFHNEQFF. The CDR3, as DNA: TGTGCCAGCAGACATGGGACTAGCGGGTTCCACAATGAGCAGTTCTTC. The full variable domain, its missing parts supplied by reference TRBV2 and TRBJ2-1, is EPEVTQTPSHQVTQMGQEVILRCVPISNHLYFYWYRQILGQKVEFLVSFYNNEISEKSEIFDDQFSVERPDGSNFTLKIRSTKLEDSAMYFCASRHGTSGFHNEQFFGPGTRLTVL.

This clonotype was seen a few times. The chain couples TRBV5-1 to TRBJ2-1, with D perhaps matching TRBD2 (5 bases). Trimming removed 9 bases from V and 2 bases from J, with 12 bases in between. CDR3 length: 13 amino acids. The germline V gene encodes CDR1 SGHRS and CDR2 YFSETQ. CDR3 loop: CATGLDTYNEQFF. CDR3 nucleotide sequence: TGCGCCACCGGACTTGATACCTACAATGAGCAGTTCTTC.

The chain links TRBV4-1 to TRBJ2-1, with TRBD2 matching 7 bases. CDR1 MGHRA and CDR2 YSYEKL come from the germline V gene. Unmatched junction bases numbered 8, after V lost 5 bases and J lost 10 bases. The CDR3 loop spans 13 amino acids. The CDR3 region has the DNA TGCGCCAGCAGCAGAACGGGGGGTGGGGAGCAGTTCTTC. It is translated as CASSRTGGGEQFF.

The chain employs TRBV7-9 and TRBJ2-5; D not resolved. The V gene lost 8 bases and the J gene lost 3 bases, with 13 bases spanning the gap. CDR3 size: 13 residues. Germline values: CDR1 SEHNR, CDR2 FQNEAQ (reference sequence). The CDR3 region has the DNA TGTGCCAGCTCGTGGCAGGCGAAAGAGACCCAGTACTTC. The encoded protein is CASSWQAKETQYF.

This clonotype was observed a single time. The J gene is TRBJ1-4, the V gene TRBV10-3, with unresolved D. Trimming removed 0 bases from V and 7 bases from J, with 15 bases in between. The CDR3 runs to 16 residues. CDR1 and CDR2 (germline): ENHRY, SYGVKD. The CDR3 DNA is TGTGCCATCAGTGAGTCAGTGTCCCGGTCTAGTGAAAAACTGTTTTTT. Translation gives CAISESVSRSSEKLFF.

This clonotype appeared a few times. The chain's CDR3 is CASSESHHPYEQYF. DNA of the CDR3: TGTGCCAGCAGTGAATCCCATCATCCCTACGAGCAGTACTTC. This chain uses TRBV25-1 with TRBJ2-7, with D unclear. V was pared by 1 base and J by 2 bases, with 9 bases between. This CDR3 comprises 14 residues. Germline V gene data show CDR1 as MGHDK and CDR2 as SYGVNS.

V is TRBV5-4 and J is TRBJ2-7, with D possibly TRBD2 on 5 matching bases. The last part of the DNA fits TRBJ2-5 better; the J call may be wrong. The CDR3 consists of 15 residues. CDR1 and CDR2 from the germline V gene are SGHNT and YYREEE (reference sequence). The CDR3 bases are TGTGCCAGCAGCTTAGGTGCTAGCAGCAAAGAGACCCAGTACTTC. Its translation is CASSLGASSKETQYF.

The chain has TRBV3-1 and TRBJ2-2, with 7 positions matching TRBD1. CDR3 size: 12 residues. The V gene's germline CDR1 is LGHDT and CDR2 YNNKEL (reference sequence). CDR3 bases: TGTGTCACCCACAGGGGTTCCGGGGAGCTGTTTTTT. It translates to CVTHRGSGELFF.

The chain has TRBV7-9 and TRBJ2-7, with 7 bases aligning to TRBD2. The J call may be mistaken, given a closer DNA end match to TRBJ2-5. In germline, CDR1 is SEHNR, CDR2 FQNEAQ (reference sequence). CDR3 length: 15 residues. The CDR3 is CASSLSKGGQETQYF. CDR3 bases: TGTGCCAGCAGCTTAAGCAAGGGAGGGCAAGAGACCCAGTACTTC.

This clonotype turned up a few times. The chain joins TRBV7-2 to TRBJ2-7, with no clear D. Trimming removed 2 bases from V and 0 bases from J, with 8 bases in between. The CDR3 has 14 amino acids. Germline CDR1 reads SGHTA; CDR2 reads FQGNSA. DNA for the CDR3: TGTGCCAGCAGCTTAATGCAGGCCTCCTACGAGCAGTACTTC. Protein product: CASSLMQASYEQYF.

With regard to this clonotype: No conserved phenylalanine or tryptophan is present at the end of the CDR3, so a read error is the likely explanation. The chain couples TRBV10-3 to TRBJ2-4; D is undetermined. Germline-derived CDR1 and CDR2 are ENHRY and SYGVKD. The CDR3 contains 18 residues. V lost 8 bases and J lost 3, with 26 bases in between. CDR3 protein: CAIQFKQISLFDKNIQYL. Written as DNA, the CDR3 is TGTGCCATCCAGTTTAAACAGATCTCCTTGTTCGACAAAAACATTCAGTACTTA.

The rearrangement joins TRBV5-1 to TRBJ2-3; D may be TRBD2 (6 bases). Germline V lookup: CDR1 SGHRS, CDR2 YFSETQ. With 3 bases removed from V and 7 bases from J, the gap between germline ends came to 21 bases. The CDR3 is 16 amino acids. CDR3 loop: CASSSGIETRANTQYF. CDR3 nucleotide sequence: TGCGCCAGCAGCTCTGGGATCGAGACTAGAGCAAATACGCAGTATTTT.

The CDR3: CASTHTPGTGDSPLHF. Written as DNA, the CDR3 is TGTGCCAGCACCCACACCCCCGGGACAGGGGATTCACCCCTCCACTTT. J is TRBJ1-6 and V is TRBV12-3 or TRBV12-4; TRBD1 aligns across 10 bases. This CDR3 contains 16 residues. Unmatched junction bases numbered 11, after V lost 7 bases and J lost 8 bases.

This clonotype was seen only a few times. The rearrangement joins TRBV9 to TRBJ1-1; no clear D gene. The CDR3 runs to 14 residues. In germline, CDR1 is SGDLS, CDR2 YYNGEE. V was pared by 0 bases and J by 0 bases, with 6 bases between. The CDR3 is CASSVESMNTEAFF. The CDR3 DNA reads as TGTGCCAGCAGCGTAGAGTCCATGAACACTGAAGCTTTCTTT.

Ten or more counts support this clonotype. The chain is built from TRBV4-1 and TRBJ2-1; D is unclear. The CDR3 spans 13 residues. V was trimmed by 6 bases and J by 5 bases, leaving 11 bases between them. CDR1 is MGHRA and CDR2 is YSYEKL in the germline V gene. CDR3 sequence: CASSRGGDNEQFF. The CDR3 nucleotides are TGCGCCAGCAGTCGAGGCGGAGACAATGAGCAGTTCTTC.